This T cell receptor (beta chain) was recorded in a study of cytomegalovirus exposure and HLA in healthy donors. With 60 Vbeta and 13 Jbeta primers, the PCR was carried out. Assay: immunoSEQ multiplex PCR; the TCRdb copy retains only in-frame clones and omits some. The sample has 75,000 or so clones, around 64% seen once. The germline V gene has CDR1 MGHRA and CDR2 YSYEKL. Trimming took off 4 bases at V and 2 bases at J, with 10 bases between the two ends. The CDR3 sequence is 14 residues long. The clonotype comes from a man aged 35-49 years in good health and CMV-seropositive. The chain joins TRBV4-1 to TRBJ2-3, with D tentatively TRBD2 (6 bases). Sequencing was carried out using PBMCs. CDR3 sequence reads: CASSLGLTTDTQYF. The CDR3 DNA follows: TGCGCCAGCAGCCTTGGACTAACCACAGATACGCAGTATTTT.